The 3 T cell receptor beta chains reported below all come from one sample, sequenced in a study of T cells expressing NK-cell markers. TCRdb reprocessed the 5' RACE reads and reports one entry per CDR3 protein, with no DNA. The listing contains about 21,000 distinct CDR3 sequences. The sequencing sample was made of blood T cells: a sorted CD56 or NKG2C T cell subset, CD4+ or CD8+ T cells, or bulk PBMC T cells (not recorded which). The receptors here all came from a man aged 18-70 years in good health.

The CDR3: CASSPDRGWETQYF. The V gene is TRBV27, the J gene TRBJ2-5; TCRdb picks TRBD1, but there is no DNA to check that call. Looked up from germline, CDR1 is MNHEY and CDR2 is SMNVEV (reference sequence). The CDR3 runs 14 residues.

This chain uses TRBV2 with TRBJ2-7; lacking DNA, the TRBD1 call made by TCRdb goes unchecked. This CDR3 is 14 amino acids long. Germline V gene sequence: CDR1 SNHLY, CDR2 FYNNEI. CDR3 amino acids: CASSVGRGTYEQYF.

The chain uses TRBV7-3 and TRBJ2-3; TCRdb's assignment of TRBD1 cannot be checked, as there is no DNA. This CDR3 comprises 16 residues. The germline CDR1 and CDR2 sequences are SGHTA and FQGTGA. This chain's CDR3 is CASSLLPGRSTDTQYF. The full variable domain, rest sourced from reference TRBV7-3 and TRBJ2-3, is GAGVSQTPSNKVTEKGKYVELRCDPISGHTALYWYRQSLGQGPEFLIYFQGTGAADDSGLPNDRFFAVRPEGSVSTLKIQRTERGDSAVYLCASSLLPGRSTDTQYFGPGTRLTVL.